Each of the 11 T cell receptor beta chains below was sequenced from the same sample in a study of cytomegalovirus exposure and HLA in healthy donors. The PCR made use of 60 Vbeta and 13 Jbeta primers. Profiled with immunoSEQ multiplex PCR; TCRdb holds only in-frame clones, not every one. The table lists more than 140,000 clones, approximately 80% of them singletons. Source material: PBMCs. These receptors came from a man aged 25 to 45 in good health and CMV-seropositive.

As regards this clone: Other DNA sequences in this specimen translate into the identical CDR3. The chain combines TRBV18 with TRBJ1-5, with 8 bases fitting TRBD1. The CDR3 length is 15 residues. The germline gives CDR1 KGHSH, CDR2 LQKENI. Trimming took 3 bases from V and 2 from J; bases not matched to a gene: 3. In DNA, the CDR3 is TGTGCCAGCTCACCCGACAGGGGAGGCAATCAGCCCCAGCATTTT. The encoded protein is CASSPDRGGNQPQHF.

This clone was seen a few times. This chain uses TRBV27 with TRBJ2-7, with 9 bases fitting TRBD1. Germline values: CDR1 MNHEY, CDR2 SMNVEV (reference sequence). V gave up 5 bases and J gave up 2 bases; unmatched junction bases: 4. The CDR3 extends over 14 amino acids. The CDR3 DNA is TGTGCCAGCAGTCTGGGACAGGGAACCTACGAGCAGTACTTC. This gives the protein CASSLGQGTYEQYF.

The rearrangement joins TRBV2 to TRBJ2-7, with a weak D call TRBD1 (6 bases). Trimming cost V 5 bases and J 1 base, with 21 bases left between them. Germline loops: CDR1 SNHLY, CDR2 FYNNEI. This CDR3 comprises 17 residues. The CDR3 DNA sequence: TGTGCCAGCAGTAGGGGGATTTCAGGGTTTGAGTCCTACGAGCAGTACTTC. The encoded protein is CASSRGISGFESYEQYF. Variable domain in full (rest from reference TRBV2 and TRBJ2-7): EPEVTQTPSHQVTQMGQEVILRCVPISNHLYFYWYRQILGQKVEFLVSFYNNEISEKSEIFDDQFSVERPDGSNFTLKIRSTKLEDSAMYFCASSRGISGFESYEQYFGPGTRLTVT.

The chain joins TRBV9 to TRBJ2-5; unclear D gene. The CDR3 sequence is 14 residues long. V shed 0 bases and J shed 2 bases, with 8 bases lying between them. CDR1 is SGDLS, CDR2 YYNGEE, per germline. CDR3 sequence: CASSVAYRQETQYF. CDR3 sequence (DNA): TGTGCCAGCAGCGTAGCCTACAGACAAGAGACCCAGTACTTC.

The V gene is TRBV9, the J gene TRBJ2-2; TRBD2 aligns across 11 bases. Losses at the gene ends were 0 bases for V and 4 bases for J; bases not matched to a gene: 5. CDR3 length: 17 amino acids. Germline loops: CDR1 SGDLS, CDR2 YYNGEE. In DNA form, the CDR3 reads TGTGCCAGCAGCGTAGCGCCTAGCGGGGGGATCACCGGGGAGCTGTTTTTT. Amino acid sequence: CASSVAPSGGITGELFF.

This clone was counted once. The chain recombines TRBV7-7 with TRBJ2-1, with D possibly matching TRBD1 (6 bases). Germline V lookup: CDR1 SSHAT, CDR2 FNYEAQ (reference sequence). The CDR3 has 14 amino acids. With 4 bases removed from V and 5 bases from J, the gap between germline ends came to 12 bases. The CDR3 nucleotides read TGTGCCAGCAGCTCACTCGGACAGAACAATGAGCAGTTCTTC. Encoded protein: CASSSLGQNNEQFF.

V and J are TRBV29-1 and TRBJ2-7; D ambiguous. CDR1 and CDR2 (germline): SQVTM, ANQGSEA. V was pared by 4 bases and J by 1 base, with 2 bases between. The CDR3 contains 10 residues. The CDR3 loop is CSVVSYEQYF. The CDR3 DNA reads TGCAGCGTTGTATCCTACGAGCAGTACTTC.

This sequence joins TRBV6-5 and TRBJ1-2; no clear D. The CDR3 consists of 15 residues. The germline gives CDR1 MNHEY, CDR2 SVGAGI. V gave up 0 bases and J gave up 0 bases, with 8 bases separating them. The CDR3 coding sequence is TGTGCCAGCAGTTACTCAACAGCCGCTAACTATGGCTACACCTTC. Translating it yields CASSYSTAANYGYTF.

The V call is TRBV6-5, the J call TRBJ2-5; TRBD1 agrees at 10 bases. The end of the DNA aligns better with TRBJ2-7, so the J call may be wrong. Germline loops: CDR1 MNHEY, CDR2 SVGAGI. This CDR3 is built from 14 residues. The CDR3, as DNA: TGTGCCAGCAGTTCCGGGACAGGGGTCTACGAGCAGTACTTC. This sequence encodes CASSSGTGVYEQYF.

This sequence joins TRBV25-1 and TRBJ2-2; D unclear. Germline lookup yields CDR1 MGHDK and CDR2 SYGVNS. This CDR3 is 16 amino acids long. Trimming removed 3 bases at V and 1 base at J, with 12 bases between. CDR3 nucleotide sequence: TGTGCCAGCAGTGAGTATCAGGCGAGGAACACCGGGGAGCTGTTTTTT. Amino acid sequence: CASSEYQARNTGELFF.

The chain combines TRBV5-4 with TRBJ2-5, with D perhaps TRBD1 (7 bases). The CDR3 runs to 18 residues. Germline loops: CDR1 SGHNT, CDR2 YYREEE (reference sequence). Trimming took 6 bases from V and 2 from J, leaving 26 bases between them. In nucleotides, the CDR3 is TGTGCCAGCAACAACTGGAGGGACAGACTAACCCTTCAAGAGACCCAGTACTTC. Protein: CASNNWRDRLTLQETQYF.